These T cell receptor beta chains were read from a single sample in a study of OX40 agonist ivuxolimab in advanced cancers. The table came from immunoSEQ multiplex PCR; TCRdb's copy has only in-frame clones and leaves some out. The data contain about 71,000 clones, roughly 80% of them singletons. Sequenced material: CD4+ or CD8+ T cells sorted from blood, taken in a trial of the OX40 agonist ivuxolimab. Source of these receptors: an adult with an advanced solid tumor such as melanoma, head and neck, liver or kidney cancer. Both conserved end residues are part of each CDR3. D genes are given only for firm matches. Expanded clones get a size class; other rows say once, few or many, or leave the size out.

TRBV18	.	TRBJ1-5	.	CASSTGNQPQHF	TGTGCCAGCTCAACGGGCAATCAGCCCCAGCATTTT
TRBV7-2	few	TRBJ2-1	TRBD1	CASSPRSDRASYNEQFF	TGTGCCAGCAGCCCCCGATCGGACAGGGCATCCTACAATGAGCAGTTCTTC
TRBV28	.	TRBJ1-4	.	CASRTGATNEKLFF	TGTGCCAGCAGGACGGGTGCAACTAATGAAAAACTGTTTTTT
TRBV5-4	once	TRBJ1-1	.	CASEKKTGINTEAFF	TGTGCCAGCGAAAAAAAGACCGGGATAAACACTGAAGCTTTCTTT
TRBV7-2	.	TRBJ2-7	.	CASSIGSPYEQYF	TGTGCCAGCAGCATCGGGTCGCCCTACGAGCAGTACTTC
TRBV5-4	.	TRBJ2-3	.	CASSLYPGRVADTQYF	TGTGCCAGCAGCTTGTACCCGGGCAGAGTTGCAGATACGCAGTATTTT
TRBV7-2	.	TRBJ2-1	.	CASSFFQPLNEQFF	TGTGCCAGCAGCTTTTTTCAGCCACTCAATGAGCAGTTCTTC
TRBV7-8	.	TRBJ1-5	TRBD1	CASSEVRGPTNQPQHF	TGTGCCAGCAGCGAGGTCAGGGGGCCTACCAATCAGCCCCAGCATTTT
TRBV27	.	TRBJ1-1	TRBD1	CASSLIWDRGPNTEAFF	TGTGCCAGCAGTTTAATTTGGGACAGGGGGCCGAACACTGAAGCTTTCTTT
TRBV5-1	.	TRBJ2-3	TRBD2	CASSPGTSGTTDTQYF	TGCGCCAGCAGCCCGGGGACTAGCGGGACCACAGATACGCAGTATTTT
TRBV29-1	once	TRBJ2-3	.	CSVDPGTLRTDTQYF	TGCAGCGTTGATCCGGGGACACTCCGCACAGATACGCAGTATTTT
TRBV30	.	TRBJ1-4	TRBD1	CAWRQTGCEKLFF	TGTGCCTGGAGACAGACAGGGTGTGAAAAACTGTTTTTT
TRBV2	.	TRBJ2-3	.	CASSESTSTDTQYF	TGTGCCAGCAGTGAGAGTACTAGCACAGATACGCAGTATTTT
TRBV30	.	TRBJ2-3	.	CACTPATDTQYF	TGTGCCTGTACCCCTGCTACAGATACGCAGTATTTT
TRBV15	.	TRBJ2-5	.	CATSPKGMVQETQYF	TGTGCCACCAGCCCCAAGGGGATGGTCCAAGAGACCCAGTACTTC
TRBV4-1	.	TRBJ2-1	TRBD2	CASRRLAGDEQFF	TGCGCCAGCAGGCGGCTAGCGGGAGATGAGCAGTTCTTC
TRBV7-2	.	TRBJ2-5	.	CASSLAEGETQYF	TGTGCCAGCAGCTTAGCGGAAGGAGAGACCCAGTACTTC
TRBV28	.	TRBJ1-5	.	CASSPLNQPQHF	TGTGCCAGCAGTCCCTTAAATCAGCCCCAGCATTTT